This is a list of T cell receptor beta chains from one sample in a study of radiotherapy plus CTLA-4 blockade in lung cancer. TCRdb keeps only in-frame clones here, not all; method: immunoSEQ multiplex PCR. Among roughly 32,000 clones listed, roughly 70% were seen once. This sample comprised peripheral blood, obtained from a patient treated with radiotherapy plus ipilimumab. These receptors were taken from a human donor with non-small cell lung cancer who had stable disease on radiotherapy plus ipilimumab. Each CDR3 is given with its conserved first and last residue. A D gene is named only where the DNA matches it firmly. The size entry is marked missing in some rows and otherwise reads once, few, many or a size class.

>NA|TRBV2|NA|TRBJ2-7
CASSDWNEQYF
TGTGCCAGCAGTGATTGGAACGAGCAGTACTTC
>NA|TRBV2|NA|TRBJ1-5
CASSAERQPQHF
TGTGCCAGCAGTGCTGAACGTCAGCCCCAGCATTTT
>NA|TRBV5-6|NA|TRBJ1-2
CASSLGTSSGYTF
TGTGCCAGCAGCTTGGGTACAAGCTCGGGCTACACCTTC
>TRBD1|TRBV30|NA|TRBJ1-4
CAWSSGQGKTLFF
TGTGCCTGGAGTTCAGGACAGGGAAAAACATTGTTTTTT
>TRBD2|TRBV14|NA|TRBJ2-5
CASSQPGLLEETQYF
TGTGCCAGCAGCCAACCGGGACTACTAGAAGAGACCCAGTACTTC
>NA|TRBV27|NA|TRBJ2-7
CASSPQGPPSSYEQYF
TGTGCCAGCAGCCCCCAGGGGCCGCCCAGCTCCTACGAGCAGTACTTC
>NA|TRBV6-5|medium-sized|TRBJ1-3
CASSYSPGAGNTIYF
TGTGCCAGCAGTTACAGTCCGGGGGCGGGAAACACCATATATTTT
>NA|TRBV6-1|NA|TRBJ2-3
CASLSPSTDTQYF
TGTGCCAGCCTTTCGCCTTCCACAGATACGCAGTATTTT
>TRBD2|TRBV5-1|NA|TRBJ2-7
CASQRGTSGPTSYEQYF
TGCGCCAGCCAGAGAGGGACTAGCGGGCCCACTTCCTACGAGCAGTACTTC
>TRBD2|TRBV6-6|NA|TRBJ2-3
CASIKREGPDTQYF
TGTGCCAGTATTAAGCGGGAGGGCCCAGATACGCAGTATTTT
>TRBD2|TRBV19|NA|TRBJ2-1
CASSAYGTSGSVEFF
TGTGCCAGTAGTGCCTACGGGACTAGCGGGAGTGTGGAGTTCTTC
>TRBD2|TRBV4-1|NA|TRBJ2-5
CASSQERGGGRETQYF
TGCGCCAGCAGCCAAGAAAGGGGCGGGGGACGAGAGACCCAGTACTTC
>NA|TRBV7-9|NA|TRBJ2-5
CASSLGDSRSETQYF
TGTGCCAGCAGCTTAGGGGACTCCAGGTCGGAGACCCAGTACTTC
>TRBD2|TRBV4-3|NA|TRBJ2-1
CASSQEASGTYNEQFF
TGCGCCAGCAGCCAAGAGGCTAGCGGGACCTACAATGAGCAGTTCTTC
>TRBD1|TRBV5-6|once|TRBJ2-3
CARVAVTGQGATDTQYF
TGTGCCAGAGTGGCCGTAACAGGACAGGGCGCCACAGATACGCAGTATTTT
>TRBD1|TRBV4-1|NA|TRBJ2-5
CASSHPTGAQETQYF
TGCGCCAGCAGCCACCCGACAGGGGCCCAAGAGACCCAGTACTTC
>NA|TRBV18|NA|TRBJ1-2
CASSPQEWHYGYTF
TGTGCCAGCTCACCACAGGAATGGCACTATGGCTACACCTTC